This entry lists 22 T cell receptor beta chains sequenced from one sample in a study of shared clonotypes between healthy human individuals. Naivety among CD8 cells was defined by CD45RO negativity and positive CCR7 selection, thereby excluding terminally differentiated effector memory CD45RA+ cells. Clones were read by immunoSEQ multiplex PCR, and TCRdb kept only the in-frame ones, dropping some. This repertoire shows roughly 850,000 clones, about 96% found once; its top ten account for under 0.25%. Specimen: naive CD8+ T cells sorted from blood. These receptors came from a man aged 25 to 40 in good health.

This clone was seen only once. J is TRBJ2-5 and V is TRBV11-2; TRBD2 matches 8 bases. The CDR3 has 19 amino acids. From germline, CDR1 is SGHAT and CDR2 FQNNGV. V dropped 2 bases and J dropped 4; count of bases not matched to a gene: 18. Here the CDR3 DNA reads TGTGCCAGCAGCTTATCGTTTCTACCAGCGGGAGAGGCGGGAGAGACCCAGTACTTC. Protein sequence: CASSLSFLPAGEAGETQYF.

This chain links TRBV7-9 with TRBJ2-7; TRBD2 aligns across 9 bases. CDR3 size: 15 residues. CDR1 SEHNR and CDR2 FQNEAQ come from the germline V gene (reference sequence). V dropped 6 bases and J dropped 4; count of bases not matched to a gene: 10. The CDR3: CASSRPSGRPYEQYF. CDR3 coding DNA: TGTGCCAGCAGTCGCCCCAGCGGGAGGCCTTACGAGCAGTACTTC. The whole variable domain, filled in from reference TRBV7-9 and TRBJ2-7, reads DTGVSQNPRHKITKRGQNVTFRCDPISEHNRLYWYRQTLGQGPEFLTYFQNEAQLEKSRLLSDRFSAERPKGSFSTLEIQRTEQGDSAMYLCASSRPSGRPYEQYFGPGTRLTVT.

The chain employs TRBV27 and TRBJ2-1; D may match TRBD1 or TRBD2 (5 bases each). Trimming stripped 3 bases from V and 0 bases from J, with 12 bases between. Germline V gene lookup returns CDR1 MNHEY and CDR2 SMNVEV (reference sequence). This CDR3 has 16 amino acids. CDR3 sequence: CASSFWGRTSYNEQFF. The CDR3 DNA is TGTGCCAGCAGTTTTTGGGGGAGAACCTCCTACAATGAGCAGTTCTTC.

The rearrangement uses TRBV7-6 and TRBJ2-7, with 8 positions matching TRBD2. Losses at the gene ends were 2 bases for V and 5 bases for J; bases not matched to a gene: 2. The CDR3 runs 13 residues. From germline, CDR1 is SGHVS and CDR2 FNYEAQ. CDR3 DNA: TGTGCCAGCAGCTTATGGGGACTAGACGAGCAGTACTTC. Its translation is CASSLWGLDEQYF.

This clone appeared once. The rearrangement links TRBV15 to TRBJ2-5; 9 bases agree with TRBD1. Germline trimming cut 0 bases from V and 5 bases from J; bases unmatched to any gene: 7. Germline CDR1 LNHNV, CDR2 YYDKDF (reference sequence). The CDR3 runs 16 residues. CDR3 coding DNA: TGTGCCACCAGCAGAGAGTGGGGACAGGGTGGTGAGACCCAGTACTTC. Translation: CATSREWGQGGETQYF.

V is TRBV6-1 and J is TRBJ1-1; weak D call: TRBD1 (5 bases). V lost 2 bases and J lost 8, with 21 bases in between. Per germline, CDR1 MNHNS and CDR2 SASEGT. CDR3 length: 16 amino acids. This chain's CDR3 is CASSESWGSLPPEAFF. The CDR3 coding sequence is TGTGCCAGCAGTGAATCATGGGGGTCCCTACCACCCGAAGCTTTCTTT.

A single count supports this clone. This sequence joins TRBV19 and TRBJ1-5, with 7 bases that match TRBD1. Germline CDR1 reads LNHDA; CDR2 reads SQIVND (reference sequence). This CDR3 region has 15 residues. J gave up 5 bases and V 7 bases, and 11 bases lay outside the gene matches. The CDR3: CASKGAVVMDQPQHF. For the CDR3, the DNA is TGTGCCAGTAAGGGGGCAGTTGTTATGGATCAGCCCCAGCATTTT.

The J gene is TRBJ2-1, the V gene TRBV18, with D unclear. This CDR3 has 17 amino acids. Germline V lookup: CDR1 KGHSH, CDR2 LQKENI. Trimming took off 0 bases at V and 7 bases at J, with 19 bases between the two ends. Written as DNA, the CDR3 is TGTGCCAGCTCACCACCGCTCGAGACACCACGTTGGAATGAGCAGTTCTTC. Translated: CASSPPLETPRWNEQFF.

The CDR3 DNA reads as TGCAGCCTTCCCGGACAGGGCCAAGAGACCCAGTACTTC. Translating it yields CSLPGQGQETQYF. V is TRBV29-1 and J is TRBJ2-5; 8 nucleotides match TRBD1. V was pared by 8 bases and J by 1 base, with 6 bases of the junction left unmatched. This CDR3 has 13 residues. Per the germline V gene, CDR1 is SQVTM and CDR2 is ANQGSEA.

The chain has TRBV25-1 and TRBJ2-7; either TRBD1 or TRBD2 may fit D (5 bases each). Deletions cut 4 bases from V and 8 bases from J, with 9 bases between. This CDR3 comprises 11 residues. The germline V gene encodes CDR1 MGHDK and CDR2 SYGVNS. DNA for the CDR3: TGTGCCAGCAGTGCCGGGACGCAGCAGTACTTC. Encoded protein: CASSAGTQQYF.

This chain links TRBV6-5 with TRBJ2-7, with D possibly being TRBD1 (6 bases). CDR1 MNHEY and CDR2 SVGAGI come from the germline V gene. V lost 1 base, J lost 2 bases, and 15 bases lay in between. The CDR3 is 16 residues long. As DNA, the CDR3 is TGTGCCAGCAGTTACTACTTAGGGGACATCGCCTACGAGCAGTACTTC. As protein: CASSYYLGDIAYEQYF.

With regard to this clone: Different DNA sequences within this sample yield the same CDR3. The chain employs TRBV27 and TRBJ2-7; 11 bases agree with TRBD2. The length of the CDR3 is 16 residues. Trimming at V came to 2 bases and at J to 0 bases, leaving 3 bases not matched to a gene. Per germline, CDR1 MNHEY and CDR2 SMNVEV (reference sequence). The CDR3 DNA follows: TGTGCCAGCAGTTTACGAGGGACTAGCGGCTCCTACGAGCAGTACTTC. Its protein is CASSLRGTSGSYEQYF.

This clone was seen only once. The rearrangement links TRBV19 to TRBJ2-2; D possibly corresponds to TRBD1 (6 bases). V lost 4 bases and J lost 0, with 21 bases in between. The CDR3 has 19 amino acids. Looked up from germline, CDR1 is LNHDA and CDR2 is SQIVND (reference sequence). In nucleotides, the CDR3 is TGTGCCAGTAGTACCGTAAGTCCGGACAGCCTCCCGAACACCGGGGAGCTGTTTTTT. This codes for CASSTVSPDSLPNTGELFF.

This chain links TRBV5-4 with TRBJ2-2, with D tentatively TRBD1 or TRBD2 (6 bases each). Per germline, CDR1 SGHNT and CDR2 YYREEE (reference sequence). The germline V and J ends were trimmed by 1 base and 6 bases, with 7 bases remaining between them. The CDR3 runs to 13 residues. In DNA, the CDR3 is TGTGCCAGCAGCTTGAGGGGGGCCGGGGAGCTGTTTTTT. It specifies CASSLRGAGELFF.

This clone was seen a single time. This sequence joins TRBV29-1 and TRBJ2-3; 8 nucleotides agree with TRBD2. After removal of 4 bases from V and 7 bases from J, the junction contained 13 bases not matched to a gene. The CDR3 spans 15 residues. CDR1 is SQVTM and CDR2 is ANQGSEA in the germline V gene. The DNA for the CDR3 is TGCAGCGTTGTAAGTCCAGCGGGAGAGCCAAATACGCAGTATTTT. Protein sequence: CSVVSPAGEPNTQYF.

The chain carries TRBV6-6 and TRBJ2-7; 9 bases match TRBD2. From germline, CDR1 is MNHNY and CDR2 SVGAGI (reference sequence). This CDR3 is built from 15 residues. Germline trimming cut 2 bases from V and 6 bases from J; bases unmatched to any gene: 8. Here the CDR3 reads CASSYLSGLASEQYF. CDR3 coding DNA: TGTGCCAGCAGTTACCTCTCGGGACTAGCCTCCGAGCAGTACTTC.

This chain uses TRBV29-1 with TRBJ2-7; maybe TRBD2 (5 bases). This CDR3 has 15 residues. CDR1 and CDR2 (germline): SQVTM, ANQGSEA. V lost 1 base and J lost 4, with 17 bases in between. CDR3 nucleotides: TGCAGCGTTGAAGTGGCGGGCTTTGGGAGATACGAGCAGTACTTC. It yields the protein CSVEVAGFGRYEQYF.

The chain employs TRBV29-1 and TRBJ2-1, with D maybe TRBD2 (5 bases). V gave up 3 bases and J gave up 12 bases, with 12 bases separating them. This CDR3 spans 11 amino acids. In germline, CDR1 is SQVTM, CDR2 ANQGSEA. CDR3 residues: CSVELAGGQFF. For the CDR3, the DNA is TGCAGCGTTGAGCTCGCGGGCGGGCAGTTCTTC.

This clone is a singleton in its sample. CDR3 sequence reads: CASSLDFGVATSGRNTDTQYF. The DNA of the CDR3 is TGTGCCAGCAGCTTAGATTTTGGGGTGGCGACTAGCGGGAGGAACACAGATACGCAGTATTTT. The genes are TRBV7-6 and TRBJ2-3; 13 positions match TRBD2. V lost 1 base and J lost 2; bases outside the gene matches: 15. Germline V CDR1 and CDR2: SGHVS, FNYEAQ. The CDR3 covers 21 residues.

The rearrangement links TRBV9 to TRBJ2-2, with D uncertain. This CDR3 has 15 residues. Germline CDR1 is SGDLS and CDR2 is YYNGEE. Trimming pared 4 bases from V and 8 bases from J, leaving 18 bases between. The CDR3 DNA follows: TGTGCCAGCAGCCCGCCTTATTCGGTTGATGGGGAGCTGTTTTTT. This gives the protein CASSPPYSVDGELFF.

The genes are TRBV7-9 and TRBJ2-1; 8 bases align to TRBD2. Germline assignment: CDR1 SEHNR and CDR2 FQNEAQ (reference sequence). CDR3 length: 15 amino acids. With 5 bases clipped from V and 5 bases from J, the junction kept 8 bases outside the gene matches. CDR3 sequence (DNA): TGTGCCAGCAGCAAAAGGACTAGCCCTAACAATGAGCAGTTCTTC. Translated: CASSKRTSPNNEQFF. Full variable domain (outside the CDR3, taken from reference TRBV7-9 and TRBJ2-1): DTGVSQNPRHKITKRGQNVTFRCDPISEHNRLYWYRQTLGQGPEFLTYFQNEAQLEKSRLLSDRFSAERPKGSFSTLEIQRTEQGDSAMYLCASSKRTSPNNEQFFGPGTRLTVL.

The chain employs TRBV7-6 and TRBJ2-7; 9 nucleotides agree with TRBD2. The germline V gene encodes CDR1 SGHVS and CDR2 FNYEAQ. CDR3 size: 15 residues. V gave up 2 bases and J gave up 4 bases; unmatched junction bases: 6. CDR3 DNA: TGTGCCAGCAGCTTATCTAGCGGGATGAGTTACGAGCAGTACTTC. Translated: CASSLSSGMSYEQYF.